The 5 T cell receptor beta chains listed next were all sequenced from one sample in a study of post-analysis software for immune sequencing data. For these TCRs, the target antigens are not known. The study, taken as a whole, reports: Five TRBV segments, including TRBV5-6, TRBV5-1 and TRBV20-1, were more frequent in patients than controls.

Libraries were made from TCR beta cDNA, and they carried unique molecular identifiers. TCRdb redid the calling of the PCR reads with MiXCR, one entry per CDR3 protein. The sample lists approximately 770,000 distinct CDR3 sequences, 35% to 55% occurring once. Source material: blood. The receptors were sampled from a girl aged 5-17 years with multiple sclerosis.

The table lists this clonotype with a few counts. The rearrangement uses TRBV10-3 and TRBJ2-1; D possibly corresponds to TRBD2 (5 bases). The CDR3 runs 13 residues. The V gene's germline CDR1 is ENHRY and CDR2 SYGVKD. With 6 bases removed from V and 4 bases from J, the gap between germline ends came to 10 bases. This chain's CDR3 is CAIRGAAYNEQFF. Written as DNA, the CDR3 is TGTGCCATCAGAGGAGCGGCTTACAATGAGCAGTTCTTC.

This clonotype came up a few times. J is TRBJ1-4 and V is TRBV5-6; the D is unclear. This CDR3 is built from 12 residues. Germline lookup yields CDR1 SGHDT and CDR2 YYEEEE. Trimming removed 2 bases at V and 11 bases at J, with 10 bases between. CDR3 sequence reads: CASSFGRTKLFF. Here the CDR3 DNA reads TGTGCCAGCAGCTTCGGTAGGACCAAACTGTTTTTT.

The genes are TRBV5-6 and TRBJ2-7, with 8 bases lining up with TRBD1. This CDR3 region has 15 residues. The V and J ends lost 4 bases and 4 bases, in that order; junction bases with no gene match: 10. CDR1 is SGHDT and CDR2 is YYEEEE in the germline V gene. In nucleotides, the CDR3 is TGTGCCAGCAGCCCGCTCGGGACAGGTACTTACGAGCAGTACTTC. The encoded protein is CASSPLGTGTYEQYF.

The chain is built from TRBV20-1 and TRBJ1-5; no reliable D call. The germline V gene encodes CDR1 DFQATT and CDR2 SNEGSKA (reference sequence). Trimming shortened V by 5 bases and J by 7 bases, and 3 bases separated the two germline ends. The CDR3 consists of 9 residues. CDR3 sequence reads: CSAGQPQHF. The CDR3 DNA sequence: TGCAGTGCTGGGCAGCCCCAGCATTTT.

The V and J genes are TRBV5-1 and TRBJ2-7, with a weak D call TRBD2 (6 bases). CDR3 size: 15 residues. Germline CDR1 reads SGHRS; CDR2 reads YFSETQ. V was pared by 0 bases and J by 6 bases, with 16 bases between. The CDR3, as DNA: TGCGCCAGCAGCTTGGCCGTGATGGAGGGTAGCGAGCAGTACTTC. Its translation is CASSLAVMEGSEQYF.